This T cell receptor (beta chain) was recorded in a study of early T cells in non-severe SARS-CoV-2 infection. Study-level background: Unsorted whole blood bulk RNA was sequenced, with unpaired chains.

Individual cDNA molecules were tagged with unique molecular identifiers, the study reported. Each CDR3 protein gets one entry after TCRdb re-called the 5' RACE reads with MiXCR. The data hold about 32,000 distinct CDR3 sequences, with approximately 5.5% observed a single time. In its sample, this clonotype was seen a few times. The antigen is undetermined. General study points: Missing private and CD4 specificities, VDJdb matching favored anti-spike CD8 responses.

The sequence derives from an adult who was a healthcare worker with PCR-confirmed SARS-CoV-2 infection or an uninfected control (not recorded which). Material for sequencing was whole blood.

The CDR3, as DNA: TGTGCCAGCAGCTTGGGCAGCTCCTACAATGAGCAGTTCTTC. Translated: CASSLGSSYNEQFF. This chain links TRBV5-6 with TRBJ2-1; D not resolved. V was trimmed by 0 bases and J by 0 bases, leaving 4 bases between them. The CDR3 has 14 residues. Germline CDR1 and CDR2: SGHDT and YYEEEE. The complete variable domain, with remaining parts taken from reference TRBV5-6 and TRBJ2-1, reads DAGVTQSPTHLIKTRGQQVTLRCSPKSGHDTVSWYQQALGQGPQFIFQYYEEEERQRGNFPDRFSGHQFPNYSSELNVNALLLGDSALYLCASSLGSSYNEQFFGPGTRLTVL.